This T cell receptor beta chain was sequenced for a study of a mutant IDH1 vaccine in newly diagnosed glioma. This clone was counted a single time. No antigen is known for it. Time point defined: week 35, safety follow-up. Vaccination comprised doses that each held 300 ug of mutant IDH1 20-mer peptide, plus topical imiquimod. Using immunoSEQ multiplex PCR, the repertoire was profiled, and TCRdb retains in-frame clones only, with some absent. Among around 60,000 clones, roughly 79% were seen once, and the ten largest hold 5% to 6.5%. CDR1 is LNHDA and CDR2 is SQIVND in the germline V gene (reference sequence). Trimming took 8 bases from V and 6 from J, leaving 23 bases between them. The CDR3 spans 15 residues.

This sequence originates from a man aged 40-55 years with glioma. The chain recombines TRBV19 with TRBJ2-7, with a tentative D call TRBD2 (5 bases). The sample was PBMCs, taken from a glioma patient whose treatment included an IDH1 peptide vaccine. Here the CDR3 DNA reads TGTGCCAGTGGGCTGACTGGCCCGGGATCTGGCGAGCAGTACTTC. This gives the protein CASGLTGPGSGEQYF. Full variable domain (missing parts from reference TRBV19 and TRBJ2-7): DGGITQSPKYLFRKEGQNVTLSCEQNLNHDAMYWYRQDPGQGLRLIYYSQIVNDFQKGDIAEGYSVSREKKESFPLTVTSAQKNPTAFYLCASGLTGPGSGEQYFGPGTRLTVT.